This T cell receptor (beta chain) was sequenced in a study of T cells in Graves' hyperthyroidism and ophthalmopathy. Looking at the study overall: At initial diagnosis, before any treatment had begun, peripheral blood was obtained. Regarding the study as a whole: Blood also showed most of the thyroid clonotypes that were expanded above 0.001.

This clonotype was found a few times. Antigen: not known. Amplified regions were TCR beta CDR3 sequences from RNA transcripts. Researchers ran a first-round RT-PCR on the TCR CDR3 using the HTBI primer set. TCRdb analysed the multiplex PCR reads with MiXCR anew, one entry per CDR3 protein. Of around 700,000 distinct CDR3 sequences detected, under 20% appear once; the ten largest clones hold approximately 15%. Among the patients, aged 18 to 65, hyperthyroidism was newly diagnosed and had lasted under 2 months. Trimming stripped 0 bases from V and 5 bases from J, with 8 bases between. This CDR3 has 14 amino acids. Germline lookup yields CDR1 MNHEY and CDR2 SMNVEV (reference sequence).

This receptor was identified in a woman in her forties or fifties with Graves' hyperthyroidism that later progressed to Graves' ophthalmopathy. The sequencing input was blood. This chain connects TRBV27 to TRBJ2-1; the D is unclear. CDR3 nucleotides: TGTGCCAGCAGTTTATCAGGGTCTGACAATGAGCAGTTCTTC. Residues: CASSLSGSDNEQFF.